This T cell receptor beta chain derives from a study of Siglec-9 on CD8 T cells in melanoma. Points from the study as a whole: Siglec-9 reportedly marks and regulates an effector memory CD8+ T-cell subset apparently accumulating in melanoma tumors.

Germline V gene lookup returns CDR1 SGHRS and CDR2 YFSETQ. V was pared by 4 bases and J by 6 bases, with 7 bases of the junction left unmatched. The CDR3 has 15 amino acids. TCRdb's copy holds only in-frame clones and misses some; the assay was immunoSEQ multiplex PCR. The profile shows almost 30,000 clones, roughly 78% of them singletons. This clone is a singleton in its sample. The antigen is undetermined. Material: Siglec-9- CD8+ T cells sorted from blood. The gene calls are TRBV5-1 and TRBJ2-1; 10 bases are a match to TRBD2. The sequence was obtained from a human donor in good health. CDR3 DNA: TGCGCCAGCAGCCCTCTAGCGGGAGTCCTCAATGAGCAGTTCTTC. This codes for CASSPLAGVLNEQFF. Complete variable domain (other parts from reference TRBV5-1 and TRBJ2-1): KAGVTQTPRYLIKTRGQQVTLSCSPISGHRSVSWYQQTPGQGLQFLFEYFSETQRNKGNFPGRFSGRQFSNSRSEMNVSTLELGDSALYLCASSPLAGVLNEQFFGPGTRLTVL.